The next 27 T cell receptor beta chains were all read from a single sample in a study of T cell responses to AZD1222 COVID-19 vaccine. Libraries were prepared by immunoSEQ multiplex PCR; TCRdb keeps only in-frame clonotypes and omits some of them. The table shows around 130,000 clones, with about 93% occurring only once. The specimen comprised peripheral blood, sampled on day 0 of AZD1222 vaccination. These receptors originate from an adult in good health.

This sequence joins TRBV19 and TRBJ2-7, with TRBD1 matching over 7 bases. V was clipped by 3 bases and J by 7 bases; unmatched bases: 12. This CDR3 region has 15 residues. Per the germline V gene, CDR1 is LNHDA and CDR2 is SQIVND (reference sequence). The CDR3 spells CASSIQIQGEREQYF. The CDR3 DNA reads TGTGCCAGTAGTATCCAAATCCAGGGGGAGCGGGAGCAGTACTTC.

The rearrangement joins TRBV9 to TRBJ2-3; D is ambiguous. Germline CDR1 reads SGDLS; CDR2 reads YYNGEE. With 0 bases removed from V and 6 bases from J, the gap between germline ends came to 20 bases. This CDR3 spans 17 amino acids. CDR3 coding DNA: TGTGCCAGCAGCGTAGGTAGGACCACCTACAATACGGATACGCAGTATTTT. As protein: CASSVGRTTYNTDTQYF. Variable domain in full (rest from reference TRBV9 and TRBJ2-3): DSGVTQTPKHLITATGQRVTLRCSPRSGDLSVYWYQQSLDQGLQFLIQYYNGEERAKGNILERFSAQQFPDLHSELNLSSLELGDSALYFCASSVGRTTYNTDTQYFGPGTRLTVL.

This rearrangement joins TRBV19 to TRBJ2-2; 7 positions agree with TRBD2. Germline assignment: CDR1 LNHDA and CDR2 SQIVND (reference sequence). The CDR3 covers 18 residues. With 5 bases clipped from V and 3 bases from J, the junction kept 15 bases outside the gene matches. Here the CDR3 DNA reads TGTGCCAGTAGTGCCCGGGACTACCTAAATAGGGACACCGGGGAGCTGTTTTTT. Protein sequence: CASSARDYLNRDTGELFF.

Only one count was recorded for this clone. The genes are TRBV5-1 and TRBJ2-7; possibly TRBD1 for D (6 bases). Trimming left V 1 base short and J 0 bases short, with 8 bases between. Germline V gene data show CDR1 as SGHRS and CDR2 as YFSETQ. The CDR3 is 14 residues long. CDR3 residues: CASSLRDNSYEQYF. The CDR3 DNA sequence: TGCGCCAGCAGCTTGAGGGACAACTCCTACGAGCAGTACTTC.

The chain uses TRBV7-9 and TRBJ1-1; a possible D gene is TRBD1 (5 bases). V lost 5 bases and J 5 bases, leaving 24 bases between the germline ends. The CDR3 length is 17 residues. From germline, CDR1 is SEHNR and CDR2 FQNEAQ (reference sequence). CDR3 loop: CASSQRDGHRGGTEAFF. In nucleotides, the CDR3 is TGTGCCAGCAGCCAACGGGACGGCCATCGCGGAGGGACTGAAGCTTTCTTT.

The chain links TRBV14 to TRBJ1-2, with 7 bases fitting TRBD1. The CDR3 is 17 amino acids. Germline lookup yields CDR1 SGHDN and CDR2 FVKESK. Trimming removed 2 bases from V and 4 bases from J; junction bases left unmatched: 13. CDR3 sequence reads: CASSQTGQASQGYGYTF. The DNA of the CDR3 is TGTGCCAGCAGCCAAACTGGACAGGCGTCGCAGGGCTATGGCTACACCTTC.

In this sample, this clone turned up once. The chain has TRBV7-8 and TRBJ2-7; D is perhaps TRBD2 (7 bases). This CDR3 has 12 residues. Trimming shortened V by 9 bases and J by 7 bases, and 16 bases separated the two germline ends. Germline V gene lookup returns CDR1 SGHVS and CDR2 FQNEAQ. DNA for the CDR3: TGTGCCAGTTTGGGGGGGGCGCGGGAGCAGTACTTC. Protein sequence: CASLGGAREQYF.

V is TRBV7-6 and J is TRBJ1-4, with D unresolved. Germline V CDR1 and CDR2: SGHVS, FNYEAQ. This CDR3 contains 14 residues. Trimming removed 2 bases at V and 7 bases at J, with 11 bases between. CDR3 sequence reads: CASSLIGLGEKLFF. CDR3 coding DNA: TGTGCCAGCAGCTTAATCGGGTTAGGTGAAAAACTGTTTTTT.

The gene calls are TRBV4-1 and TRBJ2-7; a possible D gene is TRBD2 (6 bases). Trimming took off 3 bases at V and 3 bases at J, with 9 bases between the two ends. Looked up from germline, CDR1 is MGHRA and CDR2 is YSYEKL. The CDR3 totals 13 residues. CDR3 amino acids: CASSHRERYEQYF. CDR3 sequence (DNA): TGCGCCAGCAGCCACCGGGAGCGCTACGAGCAGTACTTC.

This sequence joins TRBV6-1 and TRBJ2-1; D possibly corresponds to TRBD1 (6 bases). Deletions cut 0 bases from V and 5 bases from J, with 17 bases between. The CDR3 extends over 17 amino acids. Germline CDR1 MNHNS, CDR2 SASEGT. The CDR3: CASSEARRTDFDNEQFF. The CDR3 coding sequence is TGTGCCAGCAGTGAAGCTAGACGGACAGATTTTGACAATGAGCAGTTCTTC.

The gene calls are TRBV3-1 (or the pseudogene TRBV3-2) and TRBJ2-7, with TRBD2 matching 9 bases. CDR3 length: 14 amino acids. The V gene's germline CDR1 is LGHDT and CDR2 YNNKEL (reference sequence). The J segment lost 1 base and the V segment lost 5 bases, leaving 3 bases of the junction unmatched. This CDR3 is CASSGLAGSYEQYF. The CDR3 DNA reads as TGTGCCAGCAGCGGGCTAGCGGGGTCCTACGAGCAGTACTTC.

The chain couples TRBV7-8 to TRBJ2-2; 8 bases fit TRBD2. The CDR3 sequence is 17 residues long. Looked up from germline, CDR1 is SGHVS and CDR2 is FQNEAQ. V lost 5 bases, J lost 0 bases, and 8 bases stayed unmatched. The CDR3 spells CASSPRAGVPNTGELFF. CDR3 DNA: TGTGCCAGCAGCCCTCGAGCGGGGGTCCCGAACACCGGGGAGCTGTTTTTT.

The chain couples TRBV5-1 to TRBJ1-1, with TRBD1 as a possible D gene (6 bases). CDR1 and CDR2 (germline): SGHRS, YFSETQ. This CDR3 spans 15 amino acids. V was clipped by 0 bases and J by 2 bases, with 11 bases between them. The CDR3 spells CASSLVPGVNTEAFF. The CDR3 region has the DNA TGCGCCAGCAGCTTGGTTCCAGGGGTTAACACTGAAGCTTTCTTT.

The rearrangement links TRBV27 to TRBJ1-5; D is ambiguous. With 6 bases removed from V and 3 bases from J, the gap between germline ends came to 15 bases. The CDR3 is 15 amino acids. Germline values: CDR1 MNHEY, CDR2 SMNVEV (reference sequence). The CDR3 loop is CASRWSGIDNQPQHF. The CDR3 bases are TGTGCCAGCAGGTGGTCGGGCATTGACAATCAGCCCCAGCATTTT.

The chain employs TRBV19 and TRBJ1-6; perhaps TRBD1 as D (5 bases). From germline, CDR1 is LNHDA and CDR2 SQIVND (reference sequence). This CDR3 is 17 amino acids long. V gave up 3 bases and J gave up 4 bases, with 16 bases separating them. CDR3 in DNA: TGTGCCAGTAGTATCGGTTGGCAGGGTCGGTATAATTCACCCCTCCACTTT. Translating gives CASSIGWQGRYNSPLHF.

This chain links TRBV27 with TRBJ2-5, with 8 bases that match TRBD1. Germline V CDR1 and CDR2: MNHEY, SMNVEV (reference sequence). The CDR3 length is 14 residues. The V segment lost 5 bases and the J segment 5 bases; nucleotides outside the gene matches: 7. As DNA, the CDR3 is TGTGCCAGCAGTCTGGACAGGGTTCGGGAGACCCAGTACTTC. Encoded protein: CASSLDRVRETQYF.

DNA of the CDR3: TGTGCCAGCAGTTATCAGGGAGGGGACACTGAAGCTTTCTTT. Residues: CASSYQGGDTEAFF. The chain is built from TRBV6-5 and TRBJ1-1; D is possibly TRBD1 (5 bases). The germline V gene has CDR1 MNHEY and CDR2 SVGAGI. V lost 3 bases to trimming and J lost 3 bases, with 11 bases between them. The CDR3 runs 14 residues.

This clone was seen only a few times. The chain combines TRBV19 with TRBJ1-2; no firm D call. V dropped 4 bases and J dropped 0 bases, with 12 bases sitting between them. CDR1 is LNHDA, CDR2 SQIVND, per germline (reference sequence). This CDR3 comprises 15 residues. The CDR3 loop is CASSRPFETNYGYTF. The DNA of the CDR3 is TGTGCCAGTAGTAGGCCCTTCGAGACTAACTATGGCTACACCTTC.

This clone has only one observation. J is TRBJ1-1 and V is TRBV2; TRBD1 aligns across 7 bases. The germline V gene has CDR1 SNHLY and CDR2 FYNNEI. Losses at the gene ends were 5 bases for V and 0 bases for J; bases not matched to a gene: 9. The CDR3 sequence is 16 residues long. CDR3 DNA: TGTGCCAGCAGTCTCAGAGGAGGGGGCCTGAACACTGAAGCTTTCTTT. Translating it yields CASSLRGGGLNTEAFF.

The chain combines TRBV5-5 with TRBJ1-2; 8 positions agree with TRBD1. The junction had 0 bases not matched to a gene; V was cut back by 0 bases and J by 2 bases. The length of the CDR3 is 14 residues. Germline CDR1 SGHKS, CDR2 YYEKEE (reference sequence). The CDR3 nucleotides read TGTGCCAGCAGCTTGGGGGACAGGAACTATGGCTACACCTTC. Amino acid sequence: CASSLGDRNYGYTF.

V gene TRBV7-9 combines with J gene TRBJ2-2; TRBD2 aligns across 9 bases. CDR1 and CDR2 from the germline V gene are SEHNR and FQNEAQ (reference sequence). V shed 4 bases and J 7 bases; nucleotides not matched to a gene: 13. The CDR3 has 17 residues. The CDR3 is CASSSRGSGGPDGELFF. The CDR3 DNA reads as TGTGCCAGCAGCTCCCGAGGGAGCGGGGGGCCGGACGGGGAGCTGTTTTTT.

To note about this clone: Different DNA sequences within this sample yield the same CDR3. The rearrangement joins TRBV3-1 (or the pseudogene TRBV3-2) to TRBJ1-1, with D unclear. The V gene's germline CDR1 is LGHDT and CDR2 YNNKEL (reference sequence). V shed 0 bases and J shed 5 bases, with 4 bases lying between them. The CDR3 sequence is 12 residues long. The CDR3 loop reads CASSQEGTEAFF. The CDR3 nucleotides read TGTGCCAGCAGCCAAGAGGGTACTGAAGCTTTCTTT.

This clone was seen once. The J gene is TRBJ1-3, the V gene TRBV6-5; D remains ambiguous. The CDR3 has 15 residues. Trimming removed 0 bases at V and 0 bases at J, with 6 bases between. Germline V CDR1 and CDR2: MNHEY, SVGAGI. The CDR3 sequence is CASSYSTTSGNTIYF. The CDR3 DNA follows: TGTGCCAGCAGTTACTCAACAACCTCTGGAAACACCATATATTTT.

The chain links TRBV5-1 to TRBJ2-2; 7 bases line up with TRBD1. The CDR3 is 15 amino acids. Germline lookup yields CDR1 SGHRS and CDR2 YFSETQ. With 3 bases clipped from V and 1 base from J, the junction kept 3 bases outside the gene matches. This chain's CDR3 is CASSWRTGNTGELFF. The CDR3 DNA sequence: TGCGCCAGCAGCTGGAGGACAGGGAACACCGGGGAGCTGTTTTTT.

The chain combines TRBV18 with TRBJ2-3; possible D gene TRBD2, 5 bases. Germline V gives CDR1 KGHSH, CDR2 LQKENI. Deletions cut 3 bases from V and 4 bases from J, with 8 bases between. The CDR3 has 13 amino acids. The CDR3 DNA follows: TGTGCCAGCTCACCTGAGCGGTCAGATACGCAGTATTTT. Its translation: CASSPERSDTQYF.

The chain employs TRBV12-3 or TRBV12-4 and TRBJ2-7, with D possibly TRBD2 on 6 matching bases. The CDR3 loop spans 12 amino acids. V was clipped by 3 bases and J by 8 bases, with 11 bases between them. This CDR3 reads CASSFRLEKQYF. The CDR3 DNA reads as TGTGCCAGCAGTTTTCGACTAGAGAAGCAGTACTTC.

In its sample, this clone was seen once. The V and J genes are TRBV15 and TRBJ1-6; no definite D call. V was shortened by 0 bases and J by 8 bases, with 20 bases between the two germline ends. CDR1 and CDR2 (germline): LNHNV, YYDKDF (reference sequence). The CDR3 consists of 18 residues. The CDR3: CATSRDPRPARNYSPLHF. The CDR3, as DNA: TGTGCCACCAGCAGAGACCCCCGGCCTGCAAGGAACTATTCACCCCTCCACTTT.